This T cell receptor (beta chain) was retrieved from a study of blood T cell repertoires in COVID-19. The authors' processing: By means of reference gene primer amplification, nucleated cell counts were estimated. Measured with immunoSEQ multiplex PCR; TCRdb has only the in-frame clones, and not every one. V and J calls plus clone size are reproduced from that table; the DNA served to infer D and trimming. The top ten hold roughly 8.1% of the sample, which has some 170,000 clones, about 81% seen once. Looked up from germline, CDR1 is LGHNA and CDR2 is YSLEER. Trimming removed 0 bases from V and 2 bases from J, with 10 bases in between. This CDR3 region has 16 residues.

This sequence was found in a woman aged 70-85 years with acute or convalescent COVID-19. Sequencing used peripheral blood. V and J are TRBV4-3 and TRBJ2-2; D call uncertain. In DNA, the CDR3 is TGCGCCAGCAGCCAAGATGGGCTTTTCAACACCGGGGAGCTGTTTTTT. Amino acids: CASSQDGLFNTGELFF.